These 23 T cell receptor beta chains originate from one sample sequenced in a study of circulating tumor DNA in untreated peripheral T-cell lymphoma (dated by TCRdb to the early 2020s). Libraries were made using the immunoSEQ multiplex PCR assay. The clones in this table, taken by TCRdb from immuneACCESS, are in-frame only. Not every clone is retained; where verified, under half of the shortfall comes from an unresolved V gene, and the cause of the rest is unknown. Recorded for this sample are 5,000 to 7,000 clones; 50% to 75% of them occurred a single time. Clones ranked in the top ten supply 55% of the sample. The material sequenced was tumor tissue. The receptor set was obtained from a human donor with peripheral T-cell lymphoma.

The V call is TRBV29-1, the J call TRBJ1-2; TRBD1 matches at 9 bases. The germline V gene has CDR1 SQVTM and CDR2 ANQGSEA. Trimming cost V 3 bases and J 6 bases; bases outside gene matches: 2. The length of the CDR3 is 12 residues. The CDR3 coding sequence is TGCAGCGTTGAGAGGGACAGGGATGGCTACACCTTC. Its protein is CSVERDRDGYTF. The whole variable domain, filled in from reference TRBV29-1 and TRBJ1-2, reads SAVISQKPSRDICQRGTSLTIQCQVDSQVTMMFWYRQQPGQSLTLIATANQGSEATYESGFVIDKFPISRPNLTFSTLTVSNMSPEDSSIYLCSVERDRDGYTFGSGTRLTVV.

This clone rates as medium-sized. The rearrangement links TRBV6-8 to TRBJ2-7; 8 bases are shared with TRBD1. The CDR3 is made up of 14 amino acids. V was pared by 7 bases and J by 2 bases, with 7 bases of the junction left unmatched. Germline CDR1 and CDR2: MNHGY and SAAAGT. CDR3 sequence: CASTTAGGPYEQYF. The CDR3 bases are TGTGCCAGCACCACAGCAGGGGGCCCCTACGAGCAGTACTTC.

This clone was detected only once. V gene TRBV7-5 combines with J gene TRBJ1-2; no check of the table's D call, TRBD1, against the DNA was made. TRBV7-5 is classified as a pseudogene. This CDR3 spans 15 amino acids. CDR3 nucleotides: TGTGCCAGCAGCTGGGGGACAAGGGGCACCTATGGCTACACCTTC. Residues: CASSWGTRGTYGYTF.

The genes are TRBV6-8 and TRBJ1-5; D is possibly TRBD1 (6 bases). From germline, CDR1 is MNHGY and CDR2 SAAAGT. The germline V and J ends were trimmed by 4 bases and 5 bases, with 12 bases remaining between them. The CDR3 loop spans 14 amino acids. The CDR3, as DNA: TGTGCCAGCAGTTCCCCAGGGGACTATCAGCCCCAGCATTTT. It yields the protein CASSSPGDYQPQHF.

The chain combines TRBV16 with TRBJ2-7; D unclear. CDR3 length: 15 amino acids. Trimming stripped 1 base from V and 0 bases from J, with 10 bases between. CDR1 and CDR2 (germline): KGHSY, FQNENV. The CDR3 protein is CASSQFVGYSYEQYF. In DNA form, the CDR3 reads TGTGCCAGCAGCCAATTCGTCGGTTACTCCTACGAGCAGTACTTC. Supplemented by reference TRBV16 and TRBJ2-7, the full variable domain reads GEEVAQTPKHLVRGEGQKAKLYCAPIKGHSYVFWYQQVLKNEFKFLISFQNENVFDETGMPKERFSAKCLPNSPCSLEIQATKLEDSAVYFCASSQFVGYSYEQYFGPGTRLTVT.

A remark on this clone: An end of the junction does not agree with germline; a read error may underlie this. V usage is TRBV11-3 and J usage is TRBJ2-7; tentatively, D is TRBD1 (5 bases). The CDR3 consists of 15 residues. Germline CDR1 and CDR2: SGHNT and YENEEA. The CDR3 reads CASSTDTTASYEQYF. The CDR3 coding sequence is TGTGCCAGCAGCACAGATACGACAGCCTCCTACGAGCAGTACTTT.

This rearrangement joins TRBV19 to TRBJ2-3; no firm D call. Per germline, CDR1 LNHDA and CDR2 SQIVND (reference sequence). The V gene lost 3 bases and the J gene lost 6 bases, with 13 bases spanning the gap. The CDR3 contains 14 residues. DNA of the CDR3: TGTGCCAGTAGTATTCAAGGGTTTTGGGATACGCAGTATTTT. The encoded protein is CASSIQGFWDTQYF.

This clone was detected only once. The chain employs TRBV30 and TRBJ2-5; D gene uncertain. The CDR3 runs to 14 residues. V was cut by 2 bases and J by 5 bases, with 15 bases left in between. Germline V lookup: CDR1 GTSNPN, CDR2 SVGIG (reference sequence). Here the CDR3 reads CAWSSPYTAETQYF. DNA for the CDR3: TGTGCCTGGAGTTCCCCATATACTGCGGAGACCCAGTACTTC.

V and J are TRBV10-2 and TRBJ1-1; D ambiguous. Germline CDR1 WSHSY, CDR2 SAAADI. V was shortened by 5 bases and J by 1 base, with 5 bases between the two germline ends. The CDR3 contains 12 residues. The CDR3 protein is CASSFTNTEAFF. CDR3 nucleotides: TGCGCCAGCAGTTTTACGAACACTGAAGCTTTCTTT.

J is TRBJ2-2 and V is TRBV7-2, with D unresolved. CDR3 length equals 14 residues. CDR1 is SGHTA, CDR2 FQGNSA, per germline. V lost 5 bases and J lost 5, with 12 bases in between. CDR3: CASSARHRTGELFF. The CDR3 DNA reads TGTGCCAGCAGCGCTCGGCATCGGACCGGGGAGCTGTTTTTT.

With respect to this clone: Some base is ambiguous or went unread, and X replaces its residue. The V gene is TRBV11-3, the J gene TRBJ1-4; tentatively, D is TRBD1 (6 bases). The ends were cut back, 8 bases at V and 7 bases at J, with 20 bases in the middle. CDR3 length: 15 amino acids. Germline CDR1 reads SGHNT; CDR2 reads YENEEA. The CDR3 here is CASGRTVAXGEKLFF. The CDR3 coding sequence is TGTGCCAGCGGTCGGACAGTCGCATYGGGTGAAAAACTGTTTTTT.

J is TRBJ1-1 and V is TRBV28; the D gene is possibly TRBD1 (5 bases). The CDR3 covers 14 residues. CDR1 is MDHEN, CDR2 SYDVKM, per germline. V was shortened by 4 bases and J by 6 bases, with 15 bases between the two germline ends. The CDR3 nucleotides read TGTGCCAGCAGTTCCTATCACGGGGCGCCTGAAGCTTTCTTT. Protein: CASSSYHGAPEAFF.

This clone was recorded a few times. The CDR3 coding sequence is TGTGCCAGCAGCCGGGGAGGGCCCACCGGGGAGCTGTTTTTT. It codes for CASSRGGPTGELFF. The gene calls are TRBV14 and TRBJ2-2; 7 bases are shared with TRBD2. The V gene's germline CDR1 is SGHDN and CDR2 FVKESK. J gave up 4 bases and V 4 bases, and 3 bases lay outside the gene matches. The CDR3 spans 14 residues. Drawing the rest from reference TRBV14 and TRBJ2-2, the complete variable domain is EAGVTQFPSHSVIEKGQTVTLRCDPISGHDNLYWYRRVMGKEIKFLLHFVKESKQDESGMPNNRFLAERTGGTYSTLKVQPAELEDSGVYFCASSRGGPTGELFFGEGSRLTVL.

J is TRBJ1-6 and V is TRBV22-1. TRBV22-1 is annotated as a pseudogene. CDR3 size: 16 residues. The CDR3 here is CASSSTYREDNSPLHF. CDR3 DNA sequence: TGTGCCAGCAGTTCGACCTACAGGGAGGATAATTCACCCCTCCACTTT.

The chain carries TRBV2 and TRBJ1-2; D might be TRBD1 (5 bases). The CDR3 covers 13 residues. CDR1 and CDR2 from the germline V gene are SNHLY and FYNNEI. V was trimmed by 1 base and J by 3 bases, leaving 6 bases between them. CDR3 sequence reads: CASSEGGHYGYTF. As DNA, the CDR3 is TGTGCCAGCAGTGAAGGGGGACACTATGGCTACACCTTC.

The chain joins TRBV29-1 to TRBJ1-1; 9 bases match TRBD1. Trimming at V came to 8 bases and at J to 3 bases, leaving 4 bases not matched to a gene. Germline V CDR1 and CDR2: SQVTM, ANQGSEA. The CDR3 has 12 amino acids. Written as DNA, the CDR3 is TGCAGCTCATGGACAGGGGACACTGAAGCTTTCTTT. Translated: CSSWTGDTEAFF. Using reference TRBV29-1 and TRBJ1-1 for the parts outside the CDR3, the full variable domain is SAVISQKPSRDICQRGTSLTIQCQVDSQVTMMFWYRQQPGQSLTLIATANQGSEATYESGFVIDKFPISRPNLTFSTLTVSNMSPEDSSIYLCSSWTGDTEAFFGQGTRLTVV.

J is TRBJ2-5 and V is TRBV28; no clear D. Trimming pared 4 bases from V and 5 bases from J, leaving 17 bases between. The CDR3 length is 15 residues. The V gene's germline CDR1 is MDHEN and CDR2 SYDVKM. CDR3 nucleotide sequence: TGTGCCAGCAGTTCGCCCCTTGGTGGCGCCGAGACCCAGTACTTC. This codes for CASSSPLGGAETQYF.

This CDR3 is CASSYQRPQPQHF. The CDR3 nucleotides are TGTGCCAGCAGTTACCAACGGCCACAGCCCCAGCATTTT. The genes are TRBV6-4 and TRBJ1-5; D is uncertain. The V end lost 5 bases, the J end lost 7 bases, and 12 bases lay between the germline ends. Germline assignment: CDR1 MRHNA and CDR2 SNTAGT. CDR3 length equals 13 residues.

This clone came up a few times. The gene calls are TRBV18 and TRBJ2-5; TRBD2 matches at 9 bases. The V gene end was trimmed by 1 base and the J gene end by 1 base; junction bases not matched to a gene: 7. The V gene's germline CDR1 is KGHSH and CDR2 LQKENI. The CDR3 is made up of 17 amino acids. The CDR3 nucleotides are TGTGCCAGCTCACCACTTATGGTAGCGGGGGTCCAAGAGACCCAGTACTTC. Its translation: CASSPLMVAGVQETQYF.

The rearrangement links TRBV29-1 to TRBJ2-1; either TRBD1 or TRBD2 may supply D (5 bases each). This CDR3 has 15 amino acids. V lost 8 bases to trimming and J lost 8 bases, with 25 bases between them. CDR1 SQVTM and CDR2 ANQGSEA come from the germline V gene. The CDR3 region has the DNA TGCAGCACTTACCGGGACCTAAGGGGTGGGGATGAGCAGTTCTTC. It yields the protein CSTYRDLRGGDEQFF.

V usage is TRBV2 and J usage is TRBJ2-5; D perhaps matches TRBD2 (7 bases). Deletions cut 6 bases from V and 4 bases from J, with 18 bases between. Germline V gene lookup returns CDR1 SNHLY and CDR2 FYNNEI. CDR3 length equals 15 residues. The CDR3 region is CASRDLTGRGETQYF. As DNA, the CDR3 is TGTGCCAGCAGAGACTTAACAGGGAGGGGAGAGACCCAGTACTTC.

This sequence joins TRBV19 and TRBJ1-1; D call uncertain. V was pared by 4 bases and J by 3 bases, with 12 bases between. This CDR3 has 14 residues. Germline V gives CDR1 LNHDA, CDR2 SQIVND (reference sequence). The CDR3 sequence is CASSKFRTDTEAFF. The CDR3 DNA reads TGTGCCAGTAGTAAGTTCAGGACTGACACTGAAGCTTTCTTT.

CDR3 DNA sequence: TGTGCCAGCAGTTTTGGCAGGGACGTAGATACGCAGTATTTT. Translated, it gives CASSFGRDVDTQYF. The chain recombines TRBV28 with TRBJ2-3; either TRBD1 or TRBD2 may fit D (5 bases each). CDR3 length equals 14 residues. V was clipped by 3 bases and J by 5 bases, with 12 bases between them. Germline V gene sequence: CDR1 MDHEN, CDR2 SYDVKM.